This T cell receptor (beta chain) was captured by sequencing in a study of beta chain features in type 1 diabetes. Study background: Comparable age, gender and cell yields were observed in patients relative to healthy donors. General study results and limits: A pattern of fewer insertions and more deletions at VDJ junctions was seen in type 1 diabetes patients. Type 1 diabetes patients showed a moderate but significant shortening of TCRB CDR3s in all four CD4+ subsets.

A heparinised blood draw that averaged about 120 mL was obtained once from each donor. The germline CDR1 and CDR2 sequences are SGDLS and YYNGEE. V was pared by 3 bases and J by 3 bases, with 8 bases of the junction left unmatched. The CDR3 totals 16 residues. This clone has a handful of counts. What it binds is not known. The whole isolated RNA underwent reverse transcription, so sequencing captured expressed TCRB transcripts. Profiled with immunoSEQ multiplex PCR; TCRdb holds only in-frame clones, not every one. This sample yields 300,000 to 350,000 clones, of which roughly 8% are seen a single time; around 0.44% belongs to the top ten.

The sequence derives from a woman aged 18-29 years in good health. V gene TRBV9 combines with J gene TRBJ2-1; TRBD2 matches 8 bases. The material sequenced was central memory CD4+ T cells from blood. The CDR3 coding sequence is TGTGCCAGCAGCGAGGATGGACTAGCATTCTACAATGAGCAGTTCTTC. Translation: CASSEDGLAFYNEQFF.